Listed here are 13 T cell receptor beta chains from one sample, sequenced in a study of blood T cell repertoires in COVID-19. Here immunoSEQ multiplex PCR was the method, and the copy in TCRdb shows in-frame clones only, minus some. The sample carries about 70,000 clones, approximately 85% recorded once. The sequencing input was peripheral blood. The receptors were gathered from a man aged 80 or over with acute or convalescent COVID-19.

V gene TRBV10-2 combines with J gene TRBJ1-1; D is perhaps TRBD1 (6 bases). CDR1 is WSHSY, CDR2 SAAADI, per germline. The CDR3 contains 15 residues. Trimming removed 0 bases at V and 5 bases at J, with 13 bases between. The CDR3 DNA follows: TGCGCCAGCAGTGAGTCGATACAGGGAGATACTGAAGCTTTCTTT. This encodes CASSESIQGDTEAFF.

The chain employs TRBV2 and TRBJ2-2; 7 bases are shared with TRBD2. V was clipped by 4 bases and J by 5 bases; unmatched bases: 4. The germline V gene encodes CDR1 SNHLY and CDR2 FYNNEI. This CDR3 contains 14 residues. As DNA, the CDR3 is TGTGCCAGCAGTGGCCGGCGGGAGACCGGGGAGCTGTTTTTT. Its translation: CASSGRRETGELFF.

The J gene is TRBJ1-2, the V gene TRBV4-3; unclear D gene. CDR1 and CDR2 (germline): LGHNA, YSLEER. Trimming left V 1 base short and J 4 bases short, with 10 bases between. CDR3 length equals 14 residues. CDR3 residues: CASSQGRVGYGYTF. CDR3 DNA: TGCGCCAGCAGCCAAGGGCGGGTCGGCTATGGCTACACCTTC.

The chain couples TRBV27 to TRBJ2-3, with 7 bases aligning to TRBD1. The length of the CDR3 is 13 residues. Germline loops: CDR1 MNHEY, CDR2 SMNVEV (reference sequence). With V trimmed by 5 bases and J by 1 base, 0 bases remained unmatched. The CDR3 DNA is TGTGCCAGCAGTGGACAGGGCACAGATACGCAGTATTTT. It is translated as CASSGQGTDTQYF.

The V gene is TRBV3-1 (or the pseudogene TRBV3-2), the J gene TRBJ1-2; D is unresolved. The germline V gene has CDR1 LGHDT and CDR2 YNNKEL (reference sequence). V lost 1 base, J lost 6 bases, and 15 bases lay in between. This CDR3 spans 15 amino acids. CDR3 residues: CASSQGAGSFDGYTF. The DNA for the CDR3 is TGTGCCAGCAGCCAAGGTGCGGGGTCCTTCGATGGCTACACCTTC.

This clone was seen more than once but under ten times. V is TRBV6-2 or TRBV6-3 and J is TRBJ2-1; 10 positions match TRBD2. The CDR3 covers 15 residues. Unmatched junction bases numbered 7, after V lost 3 bases and J lost 8 bases. Germline CDR1 is MNHEY and CDR2 is SVGEGT. The CDR3 DNA sequence: TGTGCCAGCAGTTATTCTAGCGGGGGCCCCTATGAGCAGTTCTTC. Protein sequence: CASSYSSGGPYEQFF.

The chain is built from TRBV4-2 and TRBJ1-1, with TRBD1 matching 9 bases. J was trimmed by 1 base and V by 4 bases; bases with no gene match: 4. This CDR3 contains 15 residues. CDR1 is LGHNA and CDR2 is YNFKEQ in the germline V gene. CDR3 sequence (DNA): TGTGCCAGCAGCCCGCCGGGACAGGGGAACACTGAAGCTTTCTTT. Translated, it gives CASSPPGQGNTEAFF.

The V gene is TRBV27, the J gene TRBJ2-7, with 8 bases fitting TRBD1. Germline V CDR1 and CDR2: MNHEY, SMNVEV (reference sequence). V was pared by 5 bases and J by 6 bases, with 6 bases of the junction left unmatched. The CDR3 runs 13 residues. The CDR3 DNA sequence: TGTGCCAGCAGTATAGGACAGGGTCCCGAGCAGTACTTC. It yields the protein CASSIGQGPEQYF.

Note on this clone: Other DNA sequences of this sample code for an identical CDR3. This sequence joins TRBV7-9 and TRBJ1-1; D unclear. The CDR3 length is 12 residues. V was pared by 1 base and J by 8 bases, with 8 bases between. Germline V CDR1 and CDR2: SEHNR, FQNEAQ (reference sequence). The CDR3 loop reads CASSLVGGEAFF. CDR3 coding DNA: TGTGCCAGCAGCTTAGTGGGAGGGGAAGCTTTCTTT.

V usage is TRBV5-1 and J usage is TRBJ2-7; tentatively, D is TRBD2 (6 bases). Trimming cost V 2 bases and J 5 bases, with 14 bases left between them. Germline V gives CDR1 SGHRS, CDR2 YFSETQ. The length of the CDR3 is 14 residues. CDR3: CASSFREPGDEQYF. CDR3 DNA sequence: TGCGCCAGCAGCTTCCGGGAGCCTGGGGACGAGCAGTACTTC.

The chain couples TRBV30 to TRBJ2-7; D may be TRBD1 (6 bases). The germline gives CDR1 GTSNPN, CDR2 SVGIG (reference sequence). CDR3 length: 14 residues. Trimming took off 2 bases at V and 3 bases at J, with 14 bases between the two ends. As DNA, the CDR3 is TGTGCCTGGAGTAGGCCAGGGGAGAGCTACGAGCAGTACTTC. This codes for CAWSRPGESYEQYF. Full variable domain (outside the CDR3, taken from reference TRBV30 and TRBJ2-7): SQTIHQWPATLVQPVGSPLSLECTVEGTSNPNLYWYRQAAGRGLQLLFYSVGIGQISSEVPQNLSASRPQDRQFILSSKKLLLSDSGFYLCAWSRPGESYEQYFGPGTRLTVT.

The chain couples TRBV27 to TRBJ2-3; D perhaps matches TRBD1 (5 bases). Germline loops: CDR1 MNHEY, CDR2 SMNVEV (reference sequence). This CDR3 region has 15 residues. V dropped 5 bases and J dropped 0 bases, with 12 bases sitting between them. The CDR3, as DNA: TGTGCCAGCAGTCTACAGGCATCTAGCACAGATACGCAGTATTTT. This codes for CASSLQASSTDTQYF.

The table lists this clone with a count of one. The chain couples TRBV7-2 to TRBJ2-7; 8 positions agree with TRBD1. Germline CDR1 reads SGHTA; CDR2 reads FQGNSA. Trimming took 5 bases from V and 6 from J; bases not matched to a gene: 15. CDR3 length equals 16 residues. CDR3 sequence (DNA): TGTGCCAGCAGCCCTCGGTGGGGGCCAGGGGGCGGCGAGCAGTACTTC. Amino acids: CASSPRWGPGGGEQYF.